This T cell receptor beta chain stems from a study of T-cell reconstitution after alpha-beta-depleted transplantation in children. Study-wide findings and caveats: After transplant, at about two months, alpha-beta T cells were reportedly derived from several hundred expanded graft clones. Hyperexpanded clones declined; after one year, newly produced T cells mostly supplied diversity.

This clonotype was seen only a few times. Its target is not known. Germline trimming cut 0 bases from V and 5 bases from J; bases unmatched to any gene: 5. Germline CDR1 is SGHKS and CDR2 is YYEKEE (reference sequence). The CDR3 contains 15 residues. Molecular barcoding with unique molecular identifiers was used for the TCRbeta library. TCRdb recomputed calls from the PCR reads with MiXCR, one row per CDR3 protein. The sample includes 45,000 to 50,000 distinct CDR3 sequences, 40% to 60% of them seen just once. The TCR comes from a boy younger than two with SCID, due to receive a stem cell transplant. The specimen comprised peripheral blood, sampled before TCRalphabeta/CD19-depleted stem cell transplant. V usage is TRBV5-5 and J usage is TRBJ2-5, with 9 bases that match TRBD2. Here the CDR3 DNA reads TGTGCCAGCAGCTTGGGGCGGGGGGGCCGTGAGACCCAGTACTTC. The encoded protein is CASSLGRGGRETQYF.